This record looks at one T cell receptor (beta chain) sequence and its context. Its antigen is unidentified. The source of the sample is a study of response to subunit inactivated influenza vaccine. The CDR3 contains 18 residues. Germline CDR1 reads DFQATT; CDR2 reads SNEGSKA (reference sequence). V shed 0 bases and J shed 0 bases, with 18 bases lying between them. One entry per CDR3 protein results from TCRdb running MiXCR on the RT-PCR reads. The sample consists of a few hundred thousand distinct CDR3 sequences, around a fifth of them appearing once. Study-level findings and limits: It was the authors' suggestion that each seasonal influenza vaccination recruits few new T cells.

V is TRBV20-1 and J is TRBJ1-3; tentatively, D is TRBD1 (5 bases). Here the sequenced sample was PBMCs from blood, taken about 20 months after vaccination. The origin of this receptor is a man aged 50-75 years who received an inactivated influenza vaccine. CDR3 loop: CSARDWLRDGISGNTIYF. CDR3 in DNA: TGCAGTGCTAGAGATTGGTTACGGGACGGGATCTCTGGAAACACCATATATTTT.